One and the same sample provided the 21 T cell receptor beta chains below, sequenced in a study of memory CD4+ T cells and cytomegalovirus serostatus (dated by TCRdb to between 2018 and 2020). Libraries came from the immunoSEQ multiplex PCR assay. TCRdb carries this immuneACCESS record with in-frame sequences only. Its versions omit some clonotypes, under half of them owing to an unresolved V gene in the studies checked, with the rest unexplained. Counted in this sample were 55,000 to 65,000 clones; around 80% of them appeared once. The biggest ten clones account for roughly 1% of the sample. Single viable CD3+CD4+CD8-CD45RO+ cells were sorted as memory CD4+ T cells on a FACSAria II. The sequenced sample consisted of memory CD4+ T cells from blood. The receptor set was obtained from an adult in good health and CMV-seronegative.

The V gene is TRBV7-2, the J gene TRBJ2-6; tentatively, D is TRBD1 (6 bases). This CDR3 has 15 residues. Germline lookup yields CDR1 SGHTA and CDR2 FQGNSA. V shed 1 base and J shed 2 bases, with 6 bases lying between them. This chain's CDR3 is CASSLGTAGANVLTF. CDR3 DNA: TGTGCCAGCAGCTTAGGGACAGCTGGGGCCAACGTCCTGACTTTC. Full variable domain (remainder filled in from reference TRBV7-2 and TRBJ2-6): GAGVSQSPSNKVTEKGKDVELRCDPISGHTALYWYRQSLGQGLEFLIYFQGNSAPDKSGLPSDRFSAERTGGSVSTLTIQRTQQEDSAVYLCASSLGTAGANVLTFGAGSRLTVL.

The V call is TRBV2, the J call TRBJ2-6; the D gene is possibly TRBD1 (6 bases). Per germline, CDR1 SNHLY and CDR2 FYNNEI. Between the trimmed V and J ends, which lost 10 bases and 10 bases, there was a span of 8 bases. The CDR3 contains 10 residues. The CDR3 coding sequence is TGTGCCACAGGGGAAAACGTCCTGACTTTC. It translates to CATGENVLTF.

The chain carries TRBV4-2 and TRBJ1-3, with D possibly matching TRBD1 (5 bases). Germline values: CDR1 LGHNA, CDR2 YNFKEQ. V gave up 4 bases and J gave up 2 bases, with 15 bases separating them. This CDR3 has 16 residues. This CDR3 is CASSRGLRDAGNTIYF. CDR3 nucleotide sequence: TGTGCCAGCAGCCGAGGGTTAAGGGACGCTGGAAACACCATATATTTT.

The chain combines TRBV30 with TRBJ2-7, with D hard to call. The CDR3 has 10 amino acids. CDR1 and CDR2 (germline): GTSNPN, SVGIG (reference sequence). Trimming removed 2 bases from V and 6 bases from J, with 5 bases in between. CDR3 region: CAWSMGEQYF. The CDR3 coding sequence is TGTGCCTGGAGTATGGGCGAGCAGTACTTC.

This chain connects TRBV13 to TRBJ1-1; perhaps TRBD1 as D (5 bases). Germline lookup yields CDR1 PRHDT and CDR2 FYEKMQ (reference sequence). The CDR3 spans 14 residues. V gave up 3 bases and J gave up 5 bases, with 13 bases separating them. The CDR3 coding sequence is TGTGCCAGCAGCTTGTCAGGGCCTATTACTGAAGCTTTCTTT. This encodes CASSLSGPITEAFF.

The gene calls are TRBV27 and TRBJ2-1, with unresolved D. The germline V gene has CDR1 MNHEY and CDR2 SMNVEV (reference sequence). Deletions cut 4 bases from V and 0 bases from J, with 7 bases between. The CDR3 contains 14 residues. CDR3 sequence reads: CASSSKGSYNEQFF. CDR3 in DNA: TGTGCCAGCAGTTCGAAGGGCTCCTACAATGAGCAGTTCTTC.

This chain connects TRBV2 to TRBJ2-3; tentatively, D is TRBD1 (6 bases). The germline V gene has CDR1 SNHLY and CDR2 FYNNEI. Deletions cut 7 bases from V and 3 bases from J, with 17 bases between. The CDR3 length is 15 residues. CDR3 sequence: CASKKALGGTDTQYF. CDR3 in DNA: TGTGCCAGCAAGAAAGCCCTAGGGGGTACAGATACGCAGTATTTT.

The chain uses TRBV5-4 and TRBJ1-1; D gene uncertain. The CDR3 loop spans 15 amino acids. The germline CDR1 and CDR2 sequences are SGHNT and YYREEE (reference sequence). Trimming left V 6 bases short and J 0 bases short, with 15 bases between. The CDR3 is CASTLFGILNTEAFF. As DNA, the CDR3 is TGTGCCAGCACCTTATTCGGGATCCTGAACACTGAAGCTTTCTTT.

The V gene is TRBV5-1, the J gene TRBJ2-5, with D possibly matching TRBD1 (6 bases). Germline values: CDR1 SGHRS, CDR2 YFSETQ. This CDR3 region has 13 residues. Trimming removed 7 bases at V and 4 bases at J, with 14 bases between. The CDR3 loop is CASSAGRGETQYF. CDR3 in DNA: TGCGCCAGCTCTGCGGGCAGGGGAGAGACCCAGTACTTC.

V gene TRBV28 combines with J gene TRBJ1-1; D is perhaps TRBD1 (5 bases). Germline assignment: CDR1 MDHEN and CDR2 SYDVKM. With 9 bases removed from V and 5 bases from J, the gap between germline ends came to 22 bases. This CDR3 has 15 amino acids. The CDR3 protein is CARKISTGGGTEAFF. CDR3 in DNA: TGTGCCAGGAAAATCAGTACTGGTGGGGGGACTGAAGCTTTCTTT.

The V gene is TRBV28, the J gene TRBJ1-2; D may be TRBD1 (5 bases). Trimming pared 4 bases from V and 5 bases from J, leaving 11 bases between. The CDR3 spans 13 residues. Germline CDR1 is MDHEN and CDR2 is SYDVKM. The CDR3 nucleotides are TGTGCCAGCAGTTGGGGGACGGAATATGGCTACACCTTC. Its translation: CASSWGTEYGYTF.

In its sample, this clone was seen a few times. The chain links TRBV5-1 to TRBJ1-2, with no clear D. Germline V gives CDR1 SGHRS, CDR2 YFSETQ. The CDR3 covers 13 residues. Trimming took 4 bases from V and 3 from J, leaving 10 bases between them. The CDR3 spells CASSPDSYYGYTF. CDR3 sequence (DNA): TGCGCCAGCAGCCCCGACTCCTACTATGGCTACACCTTC. Variable domain in full (rest from reference TRBV5-1 and TRBJ1-2): KAGVTQTPRYLIKTRGQQVTLSCSPISGHRSVSWYQQTPGQGLQFLFEYFSETQRNKGNFPGRFSGRQFSNSRSEMNVSTLELGDSALYLCASSPDSYYGYTFGSGTRLTVV.

In this sample, this clone turned up a few times. The genes are TRBV7-8 and TRBJ1-4; D is uncertain. Germline V lookup: CDR1 SGHVS, CDR2 FQNEAQ. The V end was cut by 5 bases, the J end by 2 bases, with 24 bases between. The CDR3 is 19 residues long. The CDR3 protein is CASSPYRVPIGVTNEKLFF. In DNA, the CDR3 is TGTGCCAGCAGCCCGTACCGGGTCCCGATTGGAGTGACTAATGAAAAACTGTTTTTT.

The chain carries TRBV10-1 and TRBJ2-7; 9 bases agree with TRBD1. This CDR3 contains 15 residues. The trim removed 8 bases at V and 2 bases at J, leaving 10 bases unmatched. Germline CDR1 WNHNN, CDR2 SYGVQD (reference sequence). The CDR3 nucleotides are TGCGCCAGCCTCACCGGGACAGGGATTCCCTACGAGCAGTACTTC. Its translation: CASLTGTGIPYEQYF.

CDR3 DNA sequence: TGTGCCAGCAGTGAACAGCGTCTCAGGGGTAACTATGGCTACACCTTC. Its protein product is CASSEQRLRGNYGYTF. The rearrangement uses TRBV2 and TRBJ1-2, with a tentative D call TRBD1 (6 bases). Looked up from germline, CDR1 is SNHLY and CDR2 is FYNNEI. V was pared by 2 bases and J by 1 base, with 14 bases between. The CDR3 contains 16 residues.

This sequence joins TRBV9 and TRBJ2-6, with D perhaps TRBD1 or TRBD2 (5 bases each). V was cut by 4 bases and J by 0 bases, with 17 bases left in between. Germline V gene lookup returns CDR1 SGDLS and CDR2 YYNGEE. This CDR3 contains 18 residues. The CDR3: CASSPSGTDGSGANVLTF. The CDR3 nucleotides read TGTGCCAGCAGCCCGAGTGGGACCGATGGCTCTGGGGCCAACGTCCTGACTTTC.

J is TRBJ2-2 and V is TRBV20-1; D is undetermined. V lost 3 bases and J lost 5, with 4 bases in between. The CDR3 runs 11 residues. Germline lookup yields CDR1 DFQATT and CDR2 SNEGSKA (reference sequence). The CDR3 loop reads CSASGTGELFF. DNA for the CDR3: TGCAGTGCTAGCGGGACCGGGGAGCTGTTTTTT.

This chain connects TRBV6-1 to TRBJ1-5; D uncertain. CDR1 MNHNS and CDR2 SASEGT come from the germline V gene. This CDR3 is built from 13 residues. Trimming shortened V by 6 bases and J by 7 bases, and 13 bases separated the two germline ends. For the CDR3, the DNA is TGTGCCAGCAGCCCTCGAGAGGACCAGCCCCAGCATTTT. Its protein is CASSPREDQPQHF.

The CDR3 sequence: CASKIGEETQYF. The CDR3 bases are TGTGCCAGCAAGATTGGGGAAGAGACCCAGTACTTC. The V gene is TRBV6-5, the J gene TRBJ2-5, with D hard to call. CDR3 length equals 12 residues. Germline CDR1 reads MNHEY; CDR2 reads SVGAGI. With 7 bases removed from V and 3 bases from J, the gap between germline ends came to 9 bases.

The rearrangement uses TRBV11-2 and TRBJ1-4; D ambiguous. Germline V gene sequence: CDR1 SGHAT, CDR2 FQNNGV. Trimming stripped 8 bases from V and 8 bases from J, with 15 bases between. The CDR3 contains 13 residues. The CDR3 sequence is CASRPIREEKLFF. CDR3 nucleotides: TGTGCCAGCCGCCCCATTAGGGAAGAAAAACTGTTTTTT.

The chain links TRBV27 to TRBJ2-3; perhaps D is TRBD1 or TRBD2 (5 bases each). Looked up from germline, CDR1 is MNHEY and CDR2 is SMNVEV (reference sequence). The CDR3 loop spans 15 amino acids. The V gene lost 3 bases and the J gene lost 2 bases, with 12 bases spanning the gap. DNA of the CDR3: TGTGCCAGCAGTTTGGGGGACCTACTCACAGATACGCAGTATTTT. Encoded protein: CASSLGDLLTDTQYF.